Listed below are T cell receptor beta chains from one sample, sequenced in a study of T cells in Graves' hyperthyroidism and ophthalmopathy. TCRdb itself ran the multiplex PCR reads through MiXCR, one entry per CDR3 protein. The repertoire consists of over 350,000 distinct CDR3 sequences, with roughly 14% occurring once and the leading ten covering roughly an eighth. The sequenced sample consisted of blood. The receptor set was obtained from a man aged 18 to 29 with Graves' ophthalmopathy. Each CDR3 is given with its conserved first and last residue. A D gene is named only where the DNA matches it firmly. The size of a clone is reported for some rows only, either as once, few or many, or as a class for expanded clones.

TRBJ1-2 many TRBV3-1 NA CASSRTVNYGYTF TGTGCCAGCAGCCGGACGGTGAACTATGGCTACACCTTC
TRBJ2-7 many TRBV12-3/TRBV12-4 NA CASRGSGPHEQYF TGTGCCAGCAGGGGGAGTGGGCCCCACGAGCAGTACTTC
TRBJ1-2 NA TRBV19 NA CASSQQWDYFYGYTF TGTGCCAGTTCCCAGCAGTGGGATTATTTCTATGGCTACACCTTC
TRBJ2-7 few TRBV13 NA CASSGRPSSYEQYF TGTGCCAGCAGCGGTCGTCCAAGCTCCTACGAGCAGTACTTC
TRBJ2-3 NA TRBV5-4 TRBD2 CASSLERGGGTDTQYF TGTGCCAGCAGCTTGGAGCGGGGGGGTGGTACAGATACGCAGTATTTT
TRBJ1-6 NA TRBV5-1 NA CASSLAGLALHF TGCGCCAGCAGCTTGGCCGGTTTGGCCCTCCACTTT
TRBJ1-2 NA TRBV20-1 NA CSVTKGGDAGPKGPTYGYTF TGCAGTGTCACTAAGGGGGGGGACGCGGGCCCCAAGGGGCCCACGTATGGCTACACCTTC
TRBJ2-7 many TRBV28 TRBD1 CASSFQGATVEQYF TGTGCCAGCAGTTTTCAGGGGGCGACGGTCGAGCAGTACTTC
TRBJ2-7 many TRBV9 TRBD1 CASSGWTGQGFDEQYF TGTGCCAGCAGCGGTTGGACGGGACAGGGCTTCGACGAGCAGTACTTC
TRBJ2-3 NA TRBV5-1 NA CASSSRLAHSDTQYF TGCGCCAGCAGCTCACGGCTAGCGCACTCAGATACGCAGTATTTT
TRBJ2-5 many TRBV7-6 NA CASSRFQRDQETQYF TGTGCCAGCAGCAGGTTTCAGCGGGACCAAGAGACCCAGTACTTC
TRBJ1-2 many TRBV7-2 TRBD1 CASSPGQGESGYTF TGTGCCAGCAGCCCGGGACAGGGGGAAAGTGGCTACACCTTC
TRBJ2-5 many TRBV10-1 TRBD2 CASRVGTSGRVESLRTQYF TGCGCCAGCAGAGTGGGGACTAGCGGGAGGGTCGAATCGTTAAGGACCCAGTACTTC
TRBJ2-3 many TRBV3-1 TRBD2 CASSHGWTSGGSSTDTQYF TGTGCCAGCAGCCACGGATGGACTAGCGGGGGCTCTAGCACAGATACGCAGTATTTT
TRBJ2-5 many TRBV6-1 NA CASSEFGDGRETQYF TGTGCCAGCAGTGAATTCGGGGACGGAAGGGAGACCCAGTACTTC
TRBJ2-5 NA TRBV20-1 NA CSATLGGQSQETQYF TGCAGTGCTACTTTGGGGGGACAAAGCCAAGAGACCCAGTACTTC
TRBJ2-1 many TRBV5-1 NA CASSSGGGSYEQFF TGCGCCAGCAGCTCAGGGGGGGGGTCGTACGAGCAGTTCTTC
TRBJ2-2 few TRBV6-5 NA CASSYSYHTGELFF TGTGCCAGCAGTTACTCCTATCACACCGGGGAGCTGTTTTTT
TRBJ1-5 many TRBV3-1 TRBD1 CASSGGRGPQPQHF TGTGCCAGCAGTGGAGGCAGGGGGCCTCAGCCCCAGCATTTT
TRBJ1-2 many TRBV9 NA CASSGRQLVSYGYTF TGTGCCAGCAGCGGGAGACAGTTGGTCTCCTATGGCTACACCTTC
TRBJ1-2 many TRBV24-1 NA CATSDQTGYGYTF TGTGCCACCAGTGACCAAACAGGATATGGCTACACCTTC
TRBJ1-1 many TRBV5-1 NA CASSLDPVNTEAFF TGCGCCAGCAGCTTGGACCCAGTTAACACTGAAGCTTTCTTT
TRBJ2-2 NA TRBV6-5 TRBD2 CASSYPQREGTGELFF TGTGCCAGCAGTTACCCCCAAAGGGAGGGAACCGGGGAGCTGTTTTTT
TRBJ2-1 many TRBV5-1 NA CASSLVARTIPSYNEQFF TGCGCCAGCAGCTTGGTAGCCAGAACGATCCCTTCCTACAATGAGCAGTTCTTC
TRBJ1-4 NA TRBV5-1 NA CASQRRRKGLQNEKLFF TGCGCCAGCCAAAGGAGGCGGAAAGGCCTCCAAAATGAAAAACTGTTTTTT
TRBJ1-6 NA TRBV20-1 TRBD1 CSARDYGTDSSYNSPLHF TGCAGTGCTAGAGATTACGGGACAGATAGCTCCTATAATTCACCCCTCCACTTT
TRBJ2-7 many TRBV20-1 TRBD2 CSAKGGTSGGYEQYF TGCAGTGCTAAGGGGGGGACTAGCGGGGGGTACGAGCAGTACTTC
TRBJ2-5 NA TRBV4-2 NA CASSPDPQETQYF TGTGCCAGCAGCCCGGATCCTCAAGAGACCCAGTACTTC
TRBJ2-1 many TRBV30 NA CAWKKKGTRHYNEQFF TGTGCCTGGAAAAAAAAGGGGACCAGGCATTACAATGAGCAGTTCTTC
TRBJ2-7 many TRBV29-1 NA CSVGPPNRVGEQYF TGCAGCGTTGGGCCCCCTAACAGGGTGGGCGAGCAGTACTTC
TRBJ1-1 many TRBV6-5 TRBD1 CASSYSNLRQGAFF TGTGCCAGCAGTTACTCGAACCTTAGACAGGGAGCTTTCTTT
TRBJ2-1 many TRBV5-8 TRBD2 CASSELAGGYNEQFF TGTGCCAGCAGCGAATTAGCGGGAGGGTACAATGAGCAGTTCTTC
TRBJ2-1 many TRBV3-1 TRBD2 CASSQDPVAGGLYNEQFF TGTGCCAGCAGCCAAGATCCAGTAGCGGGGGGGCTATACAATGAGCAGTTCTTC
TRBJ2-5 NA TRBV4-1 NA CASKLTGKETQYF TGCGCCAGTAAGCTGACGGGAAAAGAGACCCAGTACTTC
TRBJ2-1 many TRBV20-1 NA CSGQVVSGNEQFF TGCAGTGGTCAGGTGGTTTCTGGGAATGAGCAGTTCTTC
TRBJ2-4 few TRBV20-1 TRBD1 CSARDPAGTGKNIQYF TGCAGTGCTAGAGACCCGGCTGGGACAGGGAAAAACATTCAGTACTTC
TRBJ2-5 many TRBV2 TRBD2 CASSAAGKEETQYF TGTGCCAGCAGTGCAGCGGGGAAAGAAGAGACCCAGTACTTC
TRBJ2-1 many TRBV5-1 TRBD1 CASSLGQGVKSEQFF TGCGCCAGCAGCTTGGGGCAGGGGGTGAAAAGTGAGCAGTTCTTC
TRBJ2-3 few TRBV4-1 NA CASSQVRTGTDTQYF TGCGCCAGCAGCCAAGTCCGGACTGGCACAGATACGCAGTATTTT
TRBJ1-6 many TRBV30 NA CAWSLGSSYNSPLHF TGTGCCTGGAGCCTGGGGAGCTCCTATAATTCACCCCTCCACTTT
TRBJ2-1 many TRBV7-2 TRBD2 CASSISGRSPYNEQFF TGTGCCAGCAGCATTAGCGGGAGGAGCCCCTACAATGAGCAGTTCTTC
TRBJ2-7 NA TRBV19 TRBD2 CASHPAGGTKAEQYF TGTGCCAGTCACCCAGCGGGGGGTACAAAGGCCGAGCAGTACTTC
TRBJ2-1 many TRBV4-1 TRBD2 CASSQEEPASGANEQFF TGCGCCAGCAGCCAAGAAGAACCGGCTAGCGGGGCCAATGAGCAGTTCTTC
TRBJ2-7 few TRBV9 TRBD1 CASSPGQALLVYEQYF TGTGCCAGCAGCCCCGGACAGGCACTCCTAGTCTACGAGCAGTACTTC
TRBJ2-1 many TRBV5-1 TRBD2 CASSSQAGGGNEQFF TGCGCCAGCAGCTCTCAAGCGGGAGGGGGGAATGAGCAGTTCTTC
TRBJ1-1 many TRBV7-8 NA CASSLGQINTEAFF TGTGCCAGCAGCCTCGGACAGATAAACACTGAAGCTTTCTTT
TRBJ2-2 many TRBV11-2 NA CASSAQIANTGELFF TGTGCCAGCAGCGCCCAAATAGCGAACACCGGGGAGCTGTTTTTT
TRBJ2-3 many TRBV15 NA CATSRGAVTDTQYF TGTGCCACCAGCAGAGGGGCCGTTACGGATACGCAGTATTTT
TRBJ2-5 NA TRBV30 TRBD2 CAWNAGSGRVYSETQYF TGTGCCTGGAACGCTGGGAGCGGGAGAGTGTACAGTGAGACCCAGTACTTC
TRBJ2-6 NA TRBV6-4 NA CASSAISGANVLTF TGTGCCAGCAGTGCGATCTCTGGGGCCAACGTCCTGACTTTC
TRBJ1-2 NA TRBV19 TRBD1 CASKVAGGPNYGYTF TGTGCCAGTAAGGTGGCAGGGGGACCGAACTATGGCTACACCTTC
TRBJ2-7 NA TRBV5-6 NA CASIQGRGNYEQYF TGTGCCAGCATCCAGGGTAGAGGAAACTACGAGCAGTACTTC
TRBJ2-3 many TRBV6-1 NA CASTADRRGRTDTQYF TGTGCCAGCACAGCCGACCGAAGGGGGAGGACAGATACGCAGTATTTT
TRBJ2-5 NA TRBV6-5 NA CASSYPSGGLETQYF TGTGCCAGCAGTTACCCTTCTGGAGGGTTGGAGACCCAGTACTTC